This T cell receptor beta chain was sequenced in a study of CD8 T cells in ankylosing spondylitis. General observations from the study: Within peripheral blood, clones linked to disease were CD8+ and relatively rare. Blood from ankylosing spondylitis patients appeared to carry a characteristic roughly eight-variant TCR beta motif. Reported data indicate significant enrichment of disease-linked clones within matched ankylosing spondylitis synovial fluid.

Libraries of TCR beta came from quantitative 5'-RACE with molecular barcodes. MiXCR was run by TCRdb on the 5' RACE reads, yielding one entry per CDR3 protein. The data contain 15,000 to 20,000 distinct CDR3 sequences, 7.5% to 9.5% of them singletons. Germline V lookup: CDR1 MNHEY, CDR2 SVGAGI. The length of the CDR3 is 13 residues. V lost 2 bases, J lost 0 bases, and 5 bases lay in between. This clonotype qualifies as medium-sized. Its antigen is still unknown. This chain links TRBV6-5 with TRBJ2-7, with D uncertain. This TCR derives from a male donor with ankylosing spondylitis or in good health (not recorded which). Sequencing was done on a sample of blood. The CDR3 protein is CASSYRSSYEQYF. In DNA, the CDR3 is TGTGCCAGCAGTTACAGGAGCTCCTACGAGCAGTACTTC.